This T cell receptor (beta chain) was recorded in a study of cytomegalovirus exposure and HLA in healthy donors. The study ran its PCR with 60 Vbeta and 13 Jbeta primers. The table came from immunoSEQ multiplex PCR; TCRdb's copy has only in-frame clones and leaves some out. This sample's clone table lists fewer than 100,000 clones. Findings and caveats of the study: In a later analysis, an Asian-associated ancestry cluster reportedly showed fewer N-insertions than the approximately 670-donor mean. Earlier results showed most TCR beta V segments being productive about 90% or about 30% of the time.

V shed 1 base and J shed 0 bases, with 10 bases lying between them. CDR1 and CDR2 from the germline V gene are GTSNPN and SVGIG (reference sequence). The CDR3 spans 15 residues. In nominal health when sampled, donors likely had unrecorded immune exposures nonetheless. Details on this clone: The target antigen is unknown.

The TCR was taken from a woman aged 60 to 75 in good health and CMV-seronegative. The specimen was PBMCs. The chain uses TRBV30 and TRBJ1-3, with D unclear. The CDR3 sequence is CAWSAPVFSGNTIYF. As DNA, the CDR3 is TGTGCCTGGAGTGCCCCAGTGTTCTCTGGAAACACCATATATTTT.